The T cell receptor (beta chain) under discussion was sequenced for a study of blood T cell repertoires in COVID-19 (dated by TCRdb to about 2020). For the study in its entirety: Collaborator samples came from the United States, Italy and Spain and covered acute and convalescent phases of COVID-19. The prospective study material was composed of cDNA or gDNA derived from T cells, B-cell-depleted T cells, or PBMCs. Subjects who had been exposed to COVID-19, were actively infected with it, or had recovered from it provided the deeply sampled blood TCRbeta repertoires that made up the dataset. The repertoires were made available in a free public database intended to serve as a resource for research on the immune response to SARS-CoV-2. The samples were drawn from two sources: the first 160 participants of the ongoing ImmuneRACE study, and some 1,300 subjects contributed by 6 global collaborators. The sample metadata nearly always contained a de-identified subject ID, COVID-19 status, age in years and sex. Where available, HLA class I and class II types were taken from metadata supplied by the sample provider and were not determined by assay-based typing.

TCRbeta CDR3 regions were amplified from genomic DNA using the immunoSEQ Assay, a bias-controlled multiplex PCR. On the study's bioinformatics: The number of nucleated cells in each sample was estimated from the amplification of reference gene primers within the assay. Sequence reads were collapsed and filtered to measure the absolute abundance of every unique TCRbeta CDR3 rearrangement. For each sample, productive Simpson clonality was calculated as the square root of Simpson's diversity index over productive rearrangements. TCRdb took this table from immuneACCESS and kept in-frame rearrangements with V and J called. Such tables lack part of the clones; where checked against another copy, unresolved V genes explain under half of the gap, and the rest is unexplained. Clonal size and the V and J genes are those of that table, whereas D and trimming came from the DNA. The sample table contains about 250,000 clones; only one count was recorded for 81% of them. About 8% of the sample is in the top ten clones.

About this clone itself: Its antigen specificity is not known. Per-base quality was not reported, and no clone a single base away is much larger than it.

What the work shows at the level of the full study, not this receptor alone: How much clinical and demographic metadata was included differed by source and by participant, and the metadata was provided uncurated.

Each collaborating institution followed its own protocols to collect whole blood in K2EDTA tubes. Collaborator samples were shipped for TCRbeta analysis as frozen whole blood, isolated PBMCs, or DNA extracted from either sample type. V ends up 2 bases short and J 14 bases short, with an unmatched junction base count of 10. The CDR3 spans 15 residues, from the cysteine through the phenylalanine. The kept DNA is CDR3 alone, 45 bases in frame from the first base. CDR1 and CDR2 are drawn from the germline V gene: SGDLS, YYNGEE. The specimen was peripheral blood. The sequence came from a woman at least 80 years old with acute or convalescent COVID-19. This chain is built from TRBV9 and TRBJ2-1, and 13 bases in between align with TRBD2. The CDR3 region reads CASSVGLAGAPKEFF. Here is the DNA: TGTGCCAGCAGCGTCGGACTAGCGGGGGCCCCGAAAGAGTTCTTC.